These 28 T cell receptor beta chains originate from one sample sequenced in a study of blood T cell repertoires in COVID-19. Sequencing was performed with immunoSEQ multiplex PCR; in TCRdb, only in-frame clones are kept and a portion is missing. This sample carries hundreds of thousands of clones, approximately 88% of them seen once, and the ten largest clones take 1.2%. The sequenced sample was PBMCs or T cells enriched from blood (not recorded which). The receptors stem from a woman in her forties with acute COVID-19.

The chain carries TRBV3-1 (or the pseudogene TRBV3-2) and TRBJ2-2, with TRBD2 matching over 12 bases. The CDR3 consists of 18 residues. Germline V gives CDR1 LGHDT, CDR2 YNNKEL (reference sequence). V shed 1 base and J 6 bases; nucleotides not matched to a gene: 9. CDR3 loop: CASSQARLAGDSSGELFF. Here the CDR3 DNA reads TGTGCCAGCAGCCAAGCCAGACTAGCGGGAGACTCCTCCGGGGAGCTGTTTTTT.

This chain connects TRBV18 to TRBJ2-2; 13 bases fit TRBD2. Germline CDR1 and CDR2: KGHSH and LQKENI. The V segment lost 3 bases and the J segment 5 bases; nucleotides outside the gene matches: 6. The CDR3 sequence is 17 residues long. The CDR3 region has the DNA TGTGCCAGCTCACCGCCGGGACTAGCGGGACGAACCGGGGAGCTGTTTTTT. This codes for CASSPPGLAGRTGELFF.

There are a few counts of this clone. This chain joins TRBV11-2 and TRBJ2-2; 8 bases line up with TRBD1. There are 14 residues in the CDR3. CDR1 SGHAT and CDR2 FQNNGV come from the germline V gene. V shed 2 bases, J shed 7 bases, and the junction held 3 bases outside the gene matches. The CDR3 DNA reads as TGTGCCAGCAGCTTACAGGGGGCGGTCGGGGAGCTGTTTTTT. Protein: CASSLQGAVGELFF.

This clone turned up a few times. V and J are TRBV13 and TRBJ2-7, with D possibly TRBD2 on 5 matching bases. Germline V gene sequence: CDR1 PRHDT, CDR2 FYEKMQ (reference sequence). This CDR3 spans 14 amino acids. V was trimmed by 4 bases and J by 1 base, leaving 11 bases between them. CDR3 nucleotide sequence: TGTGCCAGCAGCTATCGTCGGAGGTCCTACGAGCAGTACTTC. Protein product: CASSYRRRSYEQYF.

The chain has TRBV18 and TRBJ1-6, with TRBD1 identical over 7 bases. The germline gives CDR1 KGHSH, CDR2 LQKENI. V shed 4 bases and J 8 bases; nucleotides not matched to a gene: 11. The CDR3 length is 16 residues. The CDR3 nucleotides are TGTGCCAGCTCACTGGGACAGCCCCCGAATGATTCACCCCTCCACTTT. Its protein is CASSLGQPPNDSPLHF.

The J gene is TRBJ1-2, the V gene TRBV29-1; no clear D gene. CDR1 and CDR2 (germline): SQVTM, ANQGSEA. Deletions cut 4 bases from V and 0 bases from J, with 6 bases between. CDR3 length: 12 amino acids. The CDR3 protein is CSVVSANYGYTF. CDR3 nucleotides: TGCAGCGTTGTCTCTGCTAACTATGGCTACACCTTC.

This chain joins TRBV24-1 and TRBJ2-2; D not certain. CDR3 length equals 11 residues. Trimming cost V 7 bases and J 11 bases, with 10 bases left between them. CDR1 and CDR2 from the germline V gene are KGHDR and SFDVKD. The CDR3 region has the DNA TGTGCCACCAGCAACGGCGGTGAGCTGTTTTTT. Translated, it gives CATSNGGELFF.

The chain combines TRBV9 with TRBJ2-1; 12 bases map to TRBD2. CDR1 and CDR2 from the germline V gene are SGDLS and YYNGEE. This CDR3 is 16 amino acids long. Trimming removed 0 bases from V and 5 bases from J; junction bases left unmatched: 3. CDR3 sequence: CASSVGLAGEDNEQFF. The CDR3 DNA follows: TGTGCCAGCAGCGTAGGACTAGCGGGAGAAGACAATGAGCAGTTCTTC. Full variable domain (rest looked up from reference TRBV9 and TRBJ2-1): DSGVTQTPKHLITATGQRVTLRCSPRSGDLSVYWYQQSLDQGLQFLIQYYNGEERAKGNILERFSAQQFPDLHSELNLSSLELGDSALYFCASSVGLAGEDNEQFFGPGTRLTVL.

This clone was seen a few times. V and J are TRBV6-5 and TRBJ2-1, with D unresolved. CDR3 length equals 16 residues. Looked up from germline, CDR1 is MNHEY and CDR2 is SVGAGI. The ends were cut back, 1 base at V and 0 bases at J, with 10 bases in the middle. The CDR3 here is CASSYWAISSYNEQFF. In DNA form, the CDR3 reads TGTGCCAGCAGTTACTGGGCAATAAGCTCCTACAATGAGCAGTTCTTC.

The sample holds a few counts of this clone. CDR3 nucleotide sequence: TGTGCCAGCAGTGACAGGGATAATCAGCCCCAGCATTTT. This encodes CASSDRDNQPQHF. The chain recombines TRBV7-9 with TRBJ1-5; 7 bases fit TRBD1. Germline-derived CDR1 and CDR2 are SEHNR and FQNEAQ (reference sequence). The J segment lost 4 bases and the V segment lost 6 bases, leaving 3 bases of the junction unmatched. CDR3 size: 13 residues.

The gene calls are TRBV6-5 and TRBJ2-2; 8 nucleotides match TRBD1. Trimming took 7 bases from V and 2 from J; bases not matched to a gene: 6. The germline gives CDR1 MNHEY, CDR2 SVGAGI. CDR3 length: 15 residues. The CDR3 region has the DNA TGTGCCAGCAACCCCAGGGGGCTTAACACCGGGGAGCTGTTTTTT. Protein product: CASNPRGLNTGELFF.

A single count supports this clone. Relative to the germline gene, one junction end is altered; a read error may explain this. The CDR3 region has the DNA TGTGCCAGCTCACAACAGGGGGACGCCTGGTTT. Translation gives CASSQQGDAWF. The genes are TRBV18 and TRBJ1-1; TRBD1 matches at 8 bases. This CDR3 comprises 11 residues. Germline V CDR1 and CDR2: KGHSH, LQKENI.

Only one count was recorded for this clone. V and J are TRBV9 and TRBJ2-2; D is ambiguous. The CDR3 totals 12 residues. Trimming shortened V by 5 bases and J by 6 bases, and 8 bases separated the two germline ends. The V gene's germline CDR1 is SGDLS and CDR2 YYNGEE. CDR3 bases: TGTGCCAGCAGAACTGCCTCCGGGGAGCTGTTTTTT. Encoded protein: CASRTASGELFF.

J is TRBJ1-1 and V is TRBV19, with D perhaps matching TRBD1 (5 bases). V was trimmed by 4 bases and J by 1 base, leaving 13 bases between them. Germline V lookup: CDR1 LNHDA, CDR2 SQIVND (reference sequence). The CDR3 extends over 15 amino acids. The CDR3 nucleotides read TGTGCCAGTAGTAGAACAGGTTCGGGGAACACTGAAGCTTTCTTT. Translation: CASSRTGSGNTEAFF.

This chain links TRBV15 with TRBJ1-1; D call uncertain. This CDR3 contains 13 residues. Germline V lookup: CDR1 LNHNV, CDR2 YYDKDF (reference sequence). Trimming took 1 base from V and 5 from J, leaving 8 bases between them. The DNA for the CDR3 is TGTGCCACCAGCAGAGTCTCGGGGACTGAAGCTTTCTTT. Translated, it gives CATSRVSGTEAFF.

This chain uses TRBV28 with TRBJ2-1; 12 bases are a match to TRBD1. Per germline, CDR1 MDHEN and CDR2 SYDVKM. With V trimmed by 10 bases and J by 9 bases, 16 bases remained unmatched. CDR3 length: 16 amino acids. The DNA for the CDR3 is TGTGCCATCCAGCTATGGGGGACAGGGGGCCGAAGTGAGCAGTTCTTC. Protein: CAIQLWGTGGRSEQFF.

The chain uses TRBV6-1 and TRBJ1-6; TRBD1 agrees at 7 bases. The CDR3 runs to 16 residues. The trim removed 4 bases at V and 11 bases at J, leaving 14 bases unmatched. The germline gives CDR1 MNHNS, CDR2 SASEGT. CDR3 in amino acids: CASSATGTRTGAPLHF. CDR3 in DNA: TGTGCCAGCAGTGCGACCGGGACACGGACAGGAGCACCCCTCCACTTT.

CDR3: CASSPGLAIPSTDTQYF. CDR3 DNA sequence: TGTGCCAGTAGCCCGGGACTAGCCATACCTAGCACAGATACGCAGTATTTT. The chain couples TRBV19 to TRBJ2-3; 9 positions match TRBD2. The ends lost 6 bases at V and 0 bases at J; junction bases unmatched: 10. Germline V gene sequence: CDR1 LNHDA, CDR2 SQIVND (reference sequence). The CDR3 loop spans 17 amino acids.

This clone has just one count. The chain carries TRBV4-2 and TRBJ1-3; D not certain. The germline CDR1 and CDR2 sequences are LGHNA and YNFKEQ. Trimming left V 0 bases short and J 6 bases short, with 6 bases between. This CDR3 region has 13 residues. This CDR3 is CASSQDLPNTIYF. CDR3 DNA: TGTGCCAGCAGCCAAGATCTACCAAACACCATATATTTT.

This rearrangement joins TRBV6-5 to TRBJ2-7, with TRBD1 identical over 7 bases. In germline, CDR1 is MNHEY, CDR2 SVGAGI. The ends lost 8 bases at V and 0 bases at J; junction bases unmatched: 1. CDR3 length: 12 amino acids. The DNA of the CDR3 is TGTGCCAGCGGGACAGCCTCCTACGAGCAGTACTTC. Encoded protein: CASGTASYEQYF.

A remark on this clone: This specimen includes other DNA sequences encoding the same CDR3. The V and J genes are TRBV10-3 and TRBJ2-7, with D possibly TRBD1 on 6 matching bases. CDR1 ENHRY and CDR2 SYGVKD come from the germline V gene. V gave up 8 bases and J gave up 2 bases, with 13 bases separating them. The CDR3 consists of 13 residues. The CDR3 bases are TGTGCCATCTCCGAAGGGGGAACCTACGAGCAGTACGTC. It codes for CAISEGGTYEQYV.

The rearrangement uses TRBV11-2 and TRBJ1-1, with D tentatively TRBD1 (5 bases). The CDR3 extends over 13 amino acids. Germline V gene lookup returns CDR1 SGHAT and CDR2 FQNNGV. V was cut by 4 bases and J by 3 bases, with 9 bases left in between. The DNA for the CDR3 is TGTGCCAGCAGCTCAGCGACAGACACTGAAGCTTTCTTT. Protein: CASSSATDTEAFF.

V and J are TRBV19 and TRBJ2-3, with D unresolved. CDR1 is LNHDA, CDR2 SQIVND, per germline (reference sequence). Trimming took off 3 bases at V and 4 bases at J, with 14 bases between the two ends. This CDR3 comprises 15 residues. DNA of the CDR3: TGTGCCAGTAGTATTCGGCGACAAACACCAGATACGCAGTATTTT. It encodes CASSIRRQTPDTQYF.

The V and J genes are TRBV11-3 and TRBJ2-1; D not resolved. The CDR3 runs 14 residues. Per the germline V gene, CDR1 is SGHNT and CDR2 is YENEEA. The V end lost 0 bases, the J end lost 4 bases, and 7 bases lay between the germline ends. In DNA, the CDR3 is TGTGCCAGCAGCTTAGATCTCGTTTACAATGAGCAGTTCTTC. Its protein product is CASSLDLVYNEQFF.

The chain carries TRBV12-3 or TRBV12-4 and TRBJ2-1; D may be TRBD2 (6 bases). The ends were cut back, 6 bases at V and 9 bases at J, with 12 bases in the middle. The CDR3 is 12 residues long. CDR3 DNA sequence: TGTGCCAGCAGATTCGGGACTGGTGAGCAGTTCTTC. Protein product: CASRFGTGEQFF.

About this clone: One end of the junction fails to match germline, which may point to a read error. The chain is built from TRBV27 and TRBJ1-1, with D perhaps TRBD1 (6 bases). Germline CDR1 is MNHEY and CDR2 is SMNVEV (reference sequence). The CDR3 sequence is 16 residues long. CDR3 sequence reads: CASTLRGGAANTEAFF. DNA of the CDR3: TGTGCCAGCACTTTACGGGGGGGCGCAGCGAACACTGAAGCTTTCTTT.

CDR3 sequence: CASSQVRRGTSGRRSYNEQFF. DNA for the CDR3: TGTGCCAGCAGCCAAGTAAGGAGGGGGACTAGCGGGAGAAGATCCTACAATGAGCAGTTCTTC. The gene calls are TRBV3-1 (or the pseudogene TRBV3-2) and TRBJ2-1; 14 bases agree with TRBD2. The V gene's germline CDR1 is LGHDT and CDR2 YNNKEL (reference sequence). Trimming at V came to 1 base and at J to 1 base, leaving 12 bases not matched to a gene. The CDR3 has 21 amino acids.

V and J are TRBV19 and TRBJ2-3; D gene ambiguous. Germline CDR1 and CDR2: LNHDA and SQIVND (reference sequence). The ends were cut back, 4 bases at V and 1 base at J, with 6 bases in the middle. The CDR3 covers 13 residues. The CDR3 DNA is TGTGCCAGTAGTAGTCGGGGCACAGATACGCAGTATTTT. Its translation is CASSSRGTDTQYF.